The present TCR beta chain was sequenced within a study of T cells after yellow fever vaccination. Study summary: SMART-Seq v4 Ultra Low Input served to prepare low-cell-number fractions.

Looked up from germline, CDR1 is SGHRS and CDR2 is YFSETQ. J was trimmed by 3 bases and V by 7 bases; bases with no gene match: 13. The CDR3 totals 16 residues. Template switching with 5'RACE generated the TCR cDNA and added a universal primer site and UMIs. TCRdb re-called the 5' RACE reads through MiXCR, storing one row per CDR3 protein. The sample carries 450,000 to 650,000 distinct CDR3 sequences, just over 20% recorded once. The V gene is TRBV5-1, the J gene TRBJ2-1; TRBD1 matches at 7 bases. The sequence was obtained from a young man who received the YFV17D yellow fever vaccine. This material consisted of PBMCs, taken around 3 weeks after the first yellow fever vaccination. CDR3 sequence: CASGHARDRLYNEQFF. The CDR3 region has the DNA TGCGCCAGCGGCCATGCTCGGGACAGACTCTACAATGAGCAGTTCTTC.